The clone carrying this TCR beta chain has more than one count but fewer than ten. Its target is not known. The data belong to a study of beta chain features in type 1 diabetes. Broader study findings: Moderate yet significant TCRB CDR3 shortening was seen in Type 1 diabetes patients in all four CD4+ subsets.

This CDR3 is 16 amino acids long. CDR1 and CDR2 from the germline V gene are MNHEY and SVGAGI. Trimming removed 0 bases at V and 4 bases at J, with 12 bases between. All of the isolated RNA was reverse transcribed, so expressed TCRB transcripts were sequenced. The method was immunoSEQ multiplex PCR; TCRdb's version includes in-frame clones alone and lacks a portion of them. The data show fewer than 350,000 clones, approximately 15% seen once. V and J are TRBV6-5 and TRBJ1-4, with a possible D match to TRBD1 (5 bases). Sequencing was carried out using naive CD4+ T cells from blood. This TCR derives from a man in his late teens or twenties with type 1 diabetes. DNA for the CDR3: TGTGCCAGCAGTTACTCGTGGGGCTCGAATAATGAAAAACTGTTTTTT. This gives the protein CASSYSWGSNNEKLFF.